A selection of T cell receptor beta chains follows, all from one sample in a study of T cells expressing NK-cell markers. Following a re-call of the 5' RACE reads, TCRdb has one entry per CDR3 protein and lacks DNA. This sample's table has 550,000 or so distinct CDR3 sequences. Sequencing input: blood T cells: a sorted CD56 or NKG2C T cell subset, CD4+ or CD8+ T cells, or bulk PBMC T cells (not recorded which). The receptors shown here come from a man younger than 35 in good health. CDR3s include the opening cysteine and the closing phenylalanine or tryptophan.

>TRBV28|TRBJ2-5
CASSTLTSKETQYF
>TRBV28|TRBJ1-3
CASSLYGPTGSGNTIYF
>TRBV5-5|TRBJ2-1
CASSLVGQGGSEQFF
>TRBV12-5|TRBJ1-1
CASGLSVSEAFF
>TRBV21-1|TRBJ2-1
CASSKIAGGPHNEQFF
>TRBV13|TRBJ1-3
CASSSGHTSGNTIYF
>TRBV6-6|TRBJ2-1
CASSPFSDNEQFF
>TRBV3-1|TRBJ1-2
CASSRAGGVGYTF
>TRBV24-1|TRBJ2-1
CATSFASGRSYNEQFF
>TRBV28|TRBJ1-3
CASSLSGVSNTIYF
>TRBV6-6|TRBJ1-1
CASSYNLIEAFF
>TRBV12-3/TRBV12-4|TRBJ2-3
CASSFGLAGSKDTQYF
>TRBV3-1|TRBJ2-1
CASSQGFFSGFDEQFF
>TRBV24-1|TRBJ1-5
CATSDTQGDHQPQHF
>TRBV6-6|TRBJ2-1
CASRRGSGGEQFF
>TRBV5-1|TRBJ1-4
CASSADGLNGAEKLFF
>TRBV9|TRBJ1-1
CASSVMIGGEAFF
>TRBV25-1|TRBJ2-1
CASRRREGPYNEQFF
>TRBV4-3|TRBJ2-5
CASSQEGGEETQYF
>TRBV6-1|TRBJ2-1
CASSFNRGPTSYNEQFF
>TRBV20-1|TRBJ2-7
CSAYRDYTREQYF
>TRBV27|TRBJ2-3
CASSFGVIAGNGVTQYF
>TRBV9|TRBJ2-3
CASSWTRSSTDTQYF
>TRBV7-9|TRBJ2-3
CACQPAEHTDTQYF
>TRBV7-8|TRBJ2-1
CASSLMLLADHNEQFF
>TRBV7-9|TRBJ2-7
CASSFQDRDSSYEQYF
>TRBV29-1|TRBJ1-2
CSGRDSSAGYTF
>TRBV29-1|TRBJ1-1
CSVDPTGRPNTEAFF
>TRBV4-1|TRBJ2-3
CASSQDGHGQGVVDTQYF
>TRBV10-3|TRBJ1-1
CAISEVGQGAWNTEAFF
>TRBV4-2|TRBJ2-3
CASSPNPGEADTQYF
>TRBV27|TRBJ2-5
CARKGGSQTQYF
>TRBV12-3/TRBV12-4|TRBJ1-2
CASMSGPSGYTF
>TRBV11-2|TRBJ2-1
CASSLDPRGSSTYNEQFF
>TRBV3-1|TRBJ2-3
CASSQGIRGSSTDTQYF
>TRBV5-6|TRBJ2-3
CASSLVQGSTDTQYF
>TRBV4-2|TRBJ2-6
CASSQDPGQGAWGANVLTF
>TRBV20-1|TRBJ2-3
CSARAGGGGRVSDSTDTQYF
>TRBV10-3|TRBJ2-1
CATRPGQGHNEQFF